The following is a T cell receptor (beta chain) sequence with its context. Its antigen is currently unknown. Measured with immunoSEQ multiplex PCR; TCRdb has only the in-frame clones, and not every one. The table lists about 120,000 clones, roughly 80% of them singletons. The V end was cut by 6 bases, the J end by 3 bases, with 24 bases between. This CDR3 spans 18 amino acids. Germline CDR1 is SEHNR and CDR2 is FQNEAQ (reference sequence). The sample originates from a study of identifying expanded T cells in peripheral blood. Study results and caveats: Technical replicates showed about 1.1 changed clones; two weeks around 15; four weeks 19. Across healthy donors, higher total template counts meant significantly greater approximately 2-week count variance.

No infections or other immune events were documented during collection. The receptor comes from a person aged 18 to 75 in good health. The sequenced sample was blood. The chain employs TRBV7-9 and TRBJ2-1; maybe TRBD2 (5 bases). CDR3 in DNA: TGTGCCAGCAGACCCAACCTCCCAAGGGAGCTGGACTACAATGAGCAGTTCTTC. It encodes CASRPNLPRELDYNEQFF.